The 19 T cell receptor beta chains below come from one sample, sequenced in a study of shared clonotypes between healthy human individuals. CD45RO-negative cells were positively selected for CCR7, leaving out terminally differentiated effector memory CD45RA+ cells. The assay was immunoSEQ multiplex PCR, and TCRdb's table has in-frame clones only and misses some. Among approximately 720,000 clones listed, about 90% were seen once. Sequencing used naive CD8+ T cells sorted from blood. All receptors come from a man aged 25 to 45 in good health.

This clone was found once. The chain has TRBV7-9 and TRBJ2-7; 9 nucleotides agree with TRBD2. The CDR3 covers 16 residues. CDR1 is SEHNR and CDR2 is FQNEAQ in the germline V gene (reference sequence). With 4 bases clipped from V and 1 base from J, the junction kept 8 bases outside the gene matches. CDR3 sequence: CASSSVVSGSSYEQYF. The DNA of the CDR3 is TGTGCCAGCAGCTCCGTAGTTAGCGGGAGTTCCTACGAGCAGTACTTC. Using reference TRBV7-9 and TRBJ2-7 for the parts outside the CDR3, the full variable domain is DTGVSQNPRHKITKRGQNVTFRCDPISEHNRLYWYRQTLGQGPEFLTYFQNEAQLEKSRLLSDRFSAERPKGSFSTLEIQRTEQGDSAMYLCASSSVVSGSSYEQYFGPGTRLTVT.

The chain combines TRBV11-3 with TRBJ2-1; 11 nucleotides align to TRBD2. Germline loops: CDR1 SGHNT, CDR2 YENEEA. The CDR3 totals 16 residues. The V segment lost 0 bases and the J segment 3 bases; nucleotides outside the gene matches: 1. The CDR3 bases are TGTGCCAGCAGCTTAGAGACTAGCGGGATCTACAATGAGCAGTTCTTC. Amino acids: CASSLETSGIYNEQFF. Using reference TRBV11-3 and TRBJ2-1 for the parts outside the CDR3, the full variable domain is EAGVVQSPRYKIIEKKQPVAFWCNPISGHNTLYWYLQNLGQGPELLIRYENEEAVDDSQLPKDRFSAERLKGVDSTLKIQPAELGDSAVYLCASSLETSGIYNEQFFGPGTRLTVL.

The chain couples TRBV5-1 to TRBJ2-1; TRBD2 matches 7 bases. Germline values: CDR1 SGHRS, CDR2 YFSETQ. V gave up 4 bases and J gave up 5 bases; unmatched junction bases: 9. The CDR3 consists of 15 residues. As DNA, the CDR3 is TGCGCCAGCAGCCCGTCCGGGACTACCAACAATGAGCAGTTCTTC. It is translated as CASSPSGTTNNEQFF.

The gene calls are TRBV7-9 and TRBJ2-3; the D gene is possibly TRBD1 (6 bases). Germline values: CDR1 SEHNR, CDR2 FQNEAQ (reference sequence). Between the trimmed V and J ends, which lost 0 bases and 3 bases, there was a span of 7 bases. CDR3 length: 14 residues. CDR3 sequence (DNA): TGTGCCAGCAGCTTAGCCAGGGGAACAGATACGCAGTATTTT. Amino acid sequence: CASSLARGTDTQYF.

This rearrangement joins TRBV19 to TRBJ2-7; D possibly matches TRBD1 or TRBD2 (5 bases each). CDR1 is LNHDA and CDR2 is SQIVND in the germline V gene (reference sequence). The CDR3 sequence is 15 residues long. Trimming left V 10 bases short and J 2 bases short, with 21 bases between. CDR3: CATRPGAGRAYEQYF. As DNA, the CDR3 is TGTGCCACCAGGCCCGGGGCTGGCAGGGCCTACGAGCAGTACTTC.

The CDR3 loop reads CASSPLTDPKETQYF. Here the CDR3 DNA reads TGTGCCAGCAGCCCCCTGACGGACCCCAAAGAGACCCAGTACTTC. This sequence joins TRBV7-2 and TRBJ2-5; D not resolved. Trimming pared 5 bases from V and 3 bases from J, leaving 16 bases between. The CDR3 consists of 15 residues. CDR1 and CDR2 from the germline V gene are SGHTA and FQGNSA.

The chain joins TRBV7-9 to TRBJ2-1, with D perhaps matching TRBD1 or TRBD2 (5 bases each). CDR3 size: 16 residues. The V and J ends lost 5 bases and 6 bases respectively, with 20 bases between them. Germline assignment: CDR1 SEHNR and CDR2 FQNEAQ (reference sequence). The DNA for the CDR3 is TGTGCCAGCAGCGTACCGGGGCACCCCCTTTCCAATGAGCAGTTCTTC. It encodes CASSVPGHPLSNEQFF.

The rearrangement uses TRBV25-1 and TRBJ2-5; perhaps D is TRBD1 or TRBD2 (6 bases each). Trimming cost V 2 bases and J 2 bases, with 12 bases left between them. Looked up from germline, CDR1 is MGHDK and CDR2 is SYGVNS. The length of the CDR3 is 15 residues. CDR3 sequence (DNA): TGTGCCAGCAGTGAAGGGGGCCGGGGGCAAGAGACCCAGTACTTC. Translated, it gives CASSEGGRGQETQYF.

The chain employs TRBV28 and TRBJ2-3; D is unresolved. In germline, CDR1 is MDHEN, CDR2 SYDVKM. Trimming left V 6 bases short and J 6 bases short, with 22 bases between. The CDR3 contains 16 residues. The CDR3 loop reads CASRHGLAGPVDTQYF. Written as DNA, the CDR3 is TGTGCCAGCAGGCACGGTCTGGCCGGGCCCGTTGATACGCAGTATTTT.

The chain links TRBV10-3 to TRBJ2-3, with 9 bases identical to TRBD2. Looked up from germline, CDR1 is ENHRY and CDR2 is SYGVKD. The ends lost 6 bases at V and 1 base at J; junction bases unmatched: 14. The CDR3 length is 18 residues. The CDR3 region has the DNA TGTGCCATCAGGAAGACTAGCGGCGCTGGAGGGGGCACAGATACGCAGTATTTT. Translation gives CAIRKTSGAGGGTDTQYF.

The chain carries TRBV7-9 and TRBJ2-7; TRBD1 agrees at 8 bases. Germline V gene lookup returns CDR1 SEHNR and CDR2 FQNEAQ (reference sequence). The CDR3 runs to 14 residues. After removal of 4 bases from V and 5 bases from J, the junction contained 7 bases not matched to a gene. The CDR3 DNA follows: TGTGCCAGCAGCTCCCCGACAGGGGTCCACGAGCAGTACTTC. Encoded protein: CASSSPTGVHEQYF.

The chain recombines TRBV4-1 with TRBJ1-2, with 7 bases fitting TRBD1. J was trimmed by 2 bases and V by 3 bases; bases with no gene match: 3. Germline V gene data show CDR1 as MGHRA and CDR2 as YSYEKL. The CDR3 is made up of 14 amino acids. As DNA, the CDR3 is TGCGCCAGCAGCCATCCAGGGGGAAACTATGGCTACACCTTC. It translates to CASSHPGGNYGYTF.

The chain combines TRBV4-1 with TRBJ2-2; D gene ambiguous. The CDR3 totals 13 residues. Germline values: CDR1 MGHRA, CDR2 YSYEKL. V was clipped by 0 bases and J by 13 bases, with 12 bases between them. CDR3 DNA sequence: TGCGCCAGCAGCCAAGATCCCGAGGTCTTGCTGTTTTTT. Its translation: CASSQDPEVLLFF.

The CDR3 reads CASSLFLAGGPDTQYF. In DNA form, the CDR3 reads TGCGCCAGCAGCTTGTTTTTGGCGGGAGGGCCGGATACGCAGTATTTT. The chain has TRBV5-1 and TRBJ2-3; 9 bases map to TRBD2. Germline V gene data show CDR1 as SGHRS and CDR2 as YFSETQ. V lost 1 base to trimming and J lost 6 bases; unmatched junction nucleotides: 9. This CDR3 contains 16 residues.

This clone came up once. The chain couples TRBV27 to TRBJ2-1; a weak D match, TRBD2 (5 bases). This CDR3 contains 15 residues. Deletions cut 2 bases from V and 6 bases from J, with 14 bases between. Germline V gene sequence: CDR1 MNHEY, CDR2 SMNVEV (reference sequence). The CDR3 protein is CASSLRGQLFNEQFF. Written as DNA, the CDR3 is TGTGCCAGCAGTTTACGGGGTCAACTGTTCAATGAGCAGTTCTTC.

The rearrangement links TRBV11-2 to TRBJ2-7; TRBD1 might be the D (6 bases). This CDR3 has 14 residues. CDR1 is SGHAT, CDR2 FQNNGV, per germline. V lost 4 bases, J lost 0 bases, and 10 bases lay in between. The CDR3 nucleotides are TGTGCCAGCAGCTACCGGGACAACTCCTACGAGCAGTACTTC. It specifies CASSYRDNSYEQYF.

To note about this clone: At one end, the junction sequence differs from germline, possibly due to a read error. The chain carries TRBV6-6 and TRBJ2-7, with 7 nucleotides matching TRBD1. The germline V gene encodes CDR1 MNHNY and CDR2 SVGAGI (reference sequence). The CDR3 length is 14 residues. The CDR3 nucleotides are TGTGCCAGCAGTCACTCCGGGACAGCCTACGAGCAGTACTTC. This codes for CASSHSGTAYEQYF.

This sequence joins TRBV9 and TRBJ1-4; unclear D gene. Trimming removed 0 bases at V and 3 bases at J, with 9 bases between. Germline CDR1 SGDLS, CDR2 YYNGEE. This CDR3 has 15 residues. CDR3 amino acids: CASSVAGFANEKLFF. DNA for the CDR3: TGTGCCAGCAGCGTAGCTGGATTTGCTAATGAAAAACTGTTTTTT.

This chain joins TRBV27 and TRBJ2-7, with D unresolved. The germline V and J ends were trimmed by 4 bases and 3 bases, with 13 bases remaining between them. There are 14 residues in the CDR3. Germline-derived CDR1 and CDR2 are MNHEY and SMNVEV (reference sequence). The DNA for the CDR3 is TGTGCCAGCAGTTCGGTAGGGATTAACTACGAGCAGTACTTC. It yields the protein CASSSVGINYEQYF.